Each of the 18 T cell receptor beta chains below was sequenced from the same sample in a study of shared clonotypes between healthy human individuals. Profiled with immunoSEQ multiplex PCR; TCRdb holds only in-frame clones, not every one. This sample yields roughly 1,500,000 clones, of which about 98% are seen a single time; about 0.4% belongs to the top ten. The specimen sequenced was naive CD4+ T cells sorted from blood. Described subset: CD45RA+ positively selected. Receptors were obtained from a man aged 25-40 years in good health.

The chain recombines TRBV4-3 with TRBJ2-2, with D unresolved. V was clipped by 4 bases and J by 7 bases, with 16 bases between them. Per germline, CDR1 LGHNA and CDR2 YSLEER. The length of the CDR3 is 15 residues. The CDR3 spells CASSPGGVVHGELFF. CDR3 DNA: TGCGCCAGCAGCCCAGGCGGAGTGGTACACGGGGAGCTGTTTTTT.

This sequence joins TRBV5-1 and TRBJ1-4; maybe TRBD1 (5 bases). Deletions cut 4 bases from V and 8 bases from J, with 21 bases between. The CDR3 contains 16 residues. Germline values: CDR1 SGHRS, CDR2 YFSETQ. Written as DNA, the CDR3 is TGCGCCAGCAGCCCGATCCTCGCAGGGAGAGGAGAAAAACTGTTTTTT. It translates to CASSPILAGRGEKLFF.

Comments on this clone: Other DNA sequences within the sample encode an identical CDR3. This sequence joins TRBV7-8 and TRBJ2-7; TRBD2 agrees at 11 bases. In germline, CDR1 is SGHVS, CDR2 FQNEAQ. With 5 bases clipped from V and 2 bases from J, the junction kept 5 bases outside the gene matches. The CDR3 runs to 15 residues. The CDR3 bases are TGTGCCAGCAGCCCGCTAGCGGGAGGACCCTACGAGCAGTACTTC. It translates to CASSPLAGGPYEQYF.

This clone was observed a few times. The sample has other DNA sequences that encode this CDR3 too. V is TRBV7-8 and J is TRBJ2-1, with 8 bases identical to TRBD2. This CDR3 has 15 residues. Germline CDR1 SGHVS, CDR2 FQNEAQ. V lost 2 bases to trimming and J lost 0 bases; unmatched junction nucleotides: 0. The CDR3 region has the DNA TGTGCCAGCAGCTTAAGCGGGAGCTCCTACAATGAGCAGTTCTTC. It codes for CASSLSGSSYNEQFF.

The chain uses TRBV18 and TRBJ2-2; TRBD1 matches 7 bases. CDR1 is KGHSH and CDR2 is LQKENI in the germline V gene. The CDR3 has 19 amino acids. J gave up 0 bases and V 5 bases, and 15 bases lay outside the gene matches. CDR3 sequence: CASSSSEGGFFSNTGELFF. The CDR3 DNA reads as TGTGCCAGCTCATCTTCCGAAGGGGGCTTTTTTTCGAACACCGGGGAGCTGTTTTTT.

V is TRBV29-1 and J is TRBJ1-5; maybe TRBD1 (5 bases). Germline V CDR1 and CDR2: SQVTM, ANQGSEA. The CDR3 contains 14 residues. Between the trimmed V and J ends, which lost 7 bases and 4 bases, there was a span of 17 bases. CDR3 region: CSASVRGGNQPQHF. In DNA, the CDR3 is TGCAGCGCCTCGGTAAGGGGAGGGAATCAGCCCCAGCATTTT.

The chain has TRBV5-1 and TRBJ2-3; D not resolved. The CDR3 sequence is 12 residues long. CDR1 SGHRS and CDR2 YFSETQ come from the germline V gene. V lost 4 bases and J lost 5, with 8 bases in between. CDR3 sequence reads: CASSPTEDTQYF. CDR3 sequence (DNA): TGCGCCAGCAGCCCTACGGAAGATACGCAGTATTTT.

The chain recombines TRBV18 with TRBJ1-2; D might be TRBD1 (5 bases). The CDR3 has 15 amino acids. Germline CDR1 reads KGHSH; CDR2 reads LQKENI. V lost 3 bases, J lost 4 bases, and 15 bases lay in between. CDR3 amino acids: CASSPQGTVPYGYTF. The CDR3 DNA sequence: TGTGCCAGCTCACCTCAGGGTACGGTCCCCTATGGCTACACCTTC.

This clone has just one count. V and J are TRBV5-1 and TRBJ2-3; D remains unclear. Looked up from germline, CDR1 is SGHRS and CDR2 is YFSETQ. Trimming cost V 1 base and J 0 bases, with 6 bases left between them. CDR3 length equals 14 residues. As DNA, the CDR3 is TGCGCCAGCAGCTTGCACATGAGCACAGATACGCAGTATTTT. The encoded protein is CASSLHMSTDTQYF.

V gene TRBV18 combines with J gene TRBJ1-1; 8 bases align to TRBD1. The CDR3 consists of 14 residues. The germline CDR1 and CDR2 sequences are KGHSH and LQKENI. V lost 6 bases, J lost 5 bases, and 8 bases stayed unmatched. CDR3 sequence (DNA): TGTGCCAGCTCCCTCGGGACAGGCAGAACTGAAGCTTTCTTT. Amino acid sequence: CASSLGTGRTEAFF.

The chain couples TRBV7-2 to TRBJ2-7, with TRBD1 matching over 9 bases. Trimming cost V 4 bases and J 4 bases; bases outside gene matches: 14. Germline V gene sequence: CDR1 SGHTA, CDR2 FQGNSA. The CDR3 extends over 17 amino acids. In nucleotides, the CDR3 is TGTGCCAGCAGCTCGTGGGGAGGGACAGGGTTAGGTTACGAGCAGTACTTC. Its translation is CASSSWGGTGLGYEQYF.

CDR3 DNA sequence: TGTGCCAGTAGTCCCCTGACTAGCCTGCATGAGCAGTTCTTC. This encodes CASSPLTSLHEQFF. The chain links TRBV19 to TRBJ2-1; 7 nucleotides agree with TRBD2. The V and J ends lost 5 bases and 8 bases, in that order; junction bases with no gene match: 9. Germline-derived CDR1 and CDR2 are LNHDA and SQIVND (reference sequence). The CDR3 is 14 amino acids.

The V gene is TRBV30, the J gene TRBJ1-3, with D uncertain. This CDR3 comprises 13 residues. Germline V CDR1 and CDR2: GTSNPN, SVGIG (reference sequence). V lost 3 bases, J lost 3 bases, and 9 bases lay in between. CDR3 sequence (DNA): TGTGCCTGGAGCTCGACGGTTGGAAACACCATATATTTT. Protein product: CAWSSTVGNTIYF. Looking up the rest from reference TRBV30 and TRBJ1-3 gives the full variable domain: SQTIHQWPATLVQPVGSPLSLECTVEGTSNPNLYWYRQAAGRGLQLLFYSVGIGQISSEVPQNLSASRPQDRQFILSSKKLLLSDSGFYLCAWSSTVGNTIYFGEGSWLTVV.

V usage is TRBV5-6 and J usage is TRBJ1-2, with D possibly being TRBD1 (5 bases). The V gene's germline CDR1 is SGHDT and CDR2 YYEEEE. V dropped 0 bases and J dropped 1 base, with 13 bases sitting between them. CDR3 length: 16 residues. The CDR3: CASSLAPQEDNYGYTF. The CDR3 nucleotides read TGTGCCAGCAGCTTGGCTCCACAGGAGGATAACTATGGCTACACCTTC.

This clone was picked up one time. The chain links TRBV2 to TRBJ2-3; D gene uncertain. Trimming shortened V by 2 bases and J by 2 bases, and 11 bases separated the two germline ends. The CDR3 runs 15 residues. In germline, CDR1 is SNHLY, CDR2 FYNNEI. DNA for the CDR3: TGTGCCAGCAGTGAACGCCTCGTTTACACAGATACGCAGTATTTT. This encodes CASSERLVYTDTQYF.

The chain carries TRBV5-1 and TRBJ1-4; D may be TRBD1 (6 bases). The CDR3 loop spans 14 amino acids. CDR1 SGHRS and CDR2 YFSETQ come from the germline V gene. The V end was cut by 1 base, the J end by 7 bases, with 11 bases between. CDR3 bases: TGCGCCAGCAGCTTGACAGGGCTGGGTGAAAAACTGTTTTTT. This translates into CASSLTGLGEKLFF.

The chain has TRBV10-3 and TRBJ2-3, with D perhaps matching TRBD1 or TRBD2 (5 bases each). The CDR3 sequence is 12 residues long. V lost 6 bases to trimming and J lost 4 bases, with 8 bases between them. The germline V gene encodes CDR1 ENHRY and CDR2 SYGVKD. As DNA, the CDR3 is TGTGCCATCAGCGAGGGGTCAGATACGCAGTATTTT. Translation: CAISEGSDTQYF.

CDR3 nucleotide sequence: TGTGCCATCAGTGTTGATTTAGGGGCGACCTACGAGCAGTACTTC. It encodes CAISVDLGATYEQYF. This chain uses TRBV10-3 with TRBJ2-7; D might be TRBD1 (5 bases). CDR1 is ENHRY, CDR2 SYGVKD, per germline. The V and J ends lost 4 bases and 2 bases respectively, with 15 bases between them. The CDR3 totals 15 residues.